This T cell receptor beta chain was obtained from a study of blood T cell repertoires in COVID-19. Whole-study context: There were acute and convalescent COVID-19 samples, and they came from the United States, Italy and Spain. PBMCs, B-cell-depleted T cells, or T cells provided the cDNA or gDNA that made up the material.

TCRdb's copy holds only in-frame clones and misses some; the assay was immunoSEQ multiplex PCR. Here the sample spans some 100,000 clones, nearly 90% being singletons. Trimming took 3 bases from V and 7 from J, leaving 10 bases between them. Germline CDR1 and CDR2: KGHSH and LQKENI. This CDR3 contains 13 residues. The sample was peripheral blood. V gene TRBV18 combines with J gene TRBJ2-1; D remains unclear. This sequence was found in a woman aged 60 to 75 with acute or convalescent COVID-19. The CDR3 coding sequence is TGTGCCAGCTCACCGCAGATACTAAATGAGCAGTTCTTC. This sequence encodes CASSPQILNEQFF.